This note documents a single TCR beta chain sequence. Its matching antigen is unknown. Patients were all untreated before their thyroid surgery. In the original processing: A classifier of distant metastasis in papillary thyroid cancer was built from CDR3 differences (across clinicopathological groups). TCRdb re-analyzed the PCR reads through MiXCR. The V and J calls follow TCRdb's processing rather than the paper's. The sample comprises tens of thousands of clones, less than 20% of which are singletons, and around 22% rests with the top ten. This entry is derived from a study of metastatic and nonmetastatic thyroid tumors. Background on the study: Repertoires were compared across blood and tumor or nodule tissue from malignant and benign thyroid patients.

Notes on the study in general: Benign nodules reportedly had significantly lower TCR beta diversity than malignant thyroid tumors in blood and tumor.

Sequenced input: blood. The clonotype was recovered from a female donor with papillary thyroid cancer or a benign thyroid nodule (not recorded which). Some clones in this sample may be carry-over from other donors' samples.

CDR3 amino acids: CASRREGLTGELFF. CDR3 DNA: TGTGCCAGCAGAAGGGAGGGCCTGACCGGGGAGCTGTTTTTT. This chain joins TRBV6-4 and TRBJ2-2; TRBD2 aligns across 7 bases. The CDR3 runs to 14 residues. After removal of 6 bases from V and 5 bases from J, the junction contained 6 bases not matched to a gene. Germline values: CDR1 MRHNA, CDR2 SNTAGT.